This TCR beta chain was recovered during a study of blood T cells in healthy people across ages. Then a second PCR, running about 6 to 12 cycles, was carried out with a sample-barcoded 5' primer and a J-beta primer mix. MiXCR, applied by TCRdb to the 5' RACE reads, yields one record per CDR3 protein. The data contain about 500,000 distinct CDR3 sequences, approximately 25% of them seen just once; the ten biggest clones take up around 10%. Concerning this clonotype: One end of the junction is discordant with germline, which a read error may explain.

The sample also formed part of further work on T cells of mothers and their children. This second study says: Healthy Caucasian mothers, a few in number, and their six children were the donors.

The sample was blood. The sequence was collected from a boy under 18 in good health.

The CDR3 coding sequence is TGTGCCAGCAGCATTACCTTGGACCTTGTCACAAACTTC. Translating it yields CASSITLDLVTNF. The rearrangement joins TRBV2 to TRBJ1-2; D remains ambiguous. Germline CDR1 and CDR2: SNHLY and FYNNEI. The CDR3 is made up of 13 amino acids.